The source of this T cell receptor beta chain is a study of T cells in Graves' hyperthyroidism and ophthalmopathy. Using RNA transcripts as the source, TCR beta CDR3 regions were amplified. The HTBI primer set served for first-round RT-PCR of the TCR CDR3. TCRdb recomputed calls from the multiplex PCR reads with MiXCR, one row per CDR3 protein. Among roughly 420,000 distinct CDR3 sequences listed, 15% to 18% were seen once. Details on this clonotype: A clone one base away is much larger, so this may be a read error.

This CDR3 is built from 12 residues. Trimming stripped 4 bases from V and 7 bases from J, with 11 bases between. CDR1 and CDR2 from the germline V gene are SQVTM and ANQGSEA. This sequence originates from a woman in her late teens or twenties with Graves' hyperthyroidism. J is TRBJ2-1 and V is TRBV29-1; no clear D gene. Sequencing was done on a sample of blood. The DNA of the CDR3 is TGCAGCGTTGTGACCTACTGGAATGAGCAGTTCTTC. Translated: CSVVTYWNEQFF.